The entry below gives a single TCR beta chain sequence along with its context. This sample was taken from a study of T cell changes during pregnancy in multiple sclerosis. Produced via immunoSEQ multiplex PCR; TCRdb's table is partial and in-frame only. The repertoire has tens of thousands of clones, around 92% of them found once; the top ten carry less than 3.5%. The CDR3 is 13 amino acids. Per germline, CDR1 SGHRS and CDR2 YFSETQ. Trimming removed 1 base from V and 6 bases from J, with 10 bases in between. This sequence originates from a female donor in good health, enrolled as a control in a pregnancy study. The rearrangement joins TRBV5-1 to TRBJ1-2, with D maybe TRBD1 (5 bases). Sequences were derived from peripheral blood, sampled in the third trimester of pregnancy. CDR3 sequence reads: CASSLSGGHGYTF. As DNA, the CDR3 is TGCGCCAGCAGCTTGTCGGGGGGACATGGCTACACCTTC.